The sequence of this TCR beta chain was determined in a study of blood T cells in healthy people across ages. Germline V gene sequence: CDR1 SEHNR, CDR2 FQNEAQ (reference sequence). The CDR3 is made up of 14 amino acids. V lost 4 bases to trimming and J lost 8 bases, with 17 bases between them. Together with a sample-barcoded 5' primer, a J-beta primer mix was included in a second PCR lasting roughly 6 to 12 cycles. TCRdb analysed the 5' RACE reads with MiXCR anew, one entry per CDR3 protein. The data show roughly 1,500,000 distinct CDR3 sequences, with 42% seen just once and 7.9% held by the top ten.

The chain combines TRBV7-9 with TRBJ1-2; D gene unclear. The sequence came from a woman aged 18 to 35 in good health. Source material: blood. This CDR3 reads CASSSNGRPMGYTF. The CDR3, as DNA: TGTGCCAGCAGCTCCAACGGGAGGCCTATGGGCTACACCTTC. Full variable domain (rest looked up from reference TRBV7-9 and TRBJ1-2): DTGVSQNPRHKITKRGQNVTFRCDPISEHNRLYWYRQTLGQGPEFLTYFQNEAQLEKSRLLSDRFSAERPKGSFSTLEIQRTEQGDSAMYLCASSSNGRPMGYTFGSGTRLTVV.